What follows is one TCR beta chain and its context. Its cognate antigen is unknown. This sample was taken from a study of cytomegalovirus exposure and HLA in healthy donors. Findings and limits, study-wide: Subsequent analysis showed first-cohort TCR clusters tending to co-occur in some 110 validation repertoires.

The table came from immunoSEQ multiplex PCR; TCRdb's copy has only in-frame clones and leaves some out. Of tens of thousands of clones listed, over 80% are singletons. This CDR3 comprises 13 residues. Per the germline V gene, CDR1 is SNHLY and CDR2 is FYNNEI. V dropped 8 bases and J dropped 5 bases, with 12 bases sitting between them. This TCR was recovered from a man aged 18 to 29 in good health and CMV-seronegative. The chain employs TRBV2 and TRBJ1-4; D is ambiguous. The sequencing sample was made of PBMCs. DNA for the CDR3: TGTGCCAGCCGAACAGTACGAAATGAAAAACTGTTTTTT. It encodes CASRTVRNEKLFF.